This T cell receptor beta chain was identified during a study of T-cell reconstitution after alpha-beta-depleted transplantation in children. As it was prepared, the TCRbeta library received unique molecular identifiers. TCRdb re-derived calls from the PCR reads in MiXCR, one entry per CDR3 protein. The sample contains about 600,000 distinct CDR3 sequences, under 25% of which appear only once. The CDR3 loop spans 13 amino acids. Germline CDR1 MGHRA, CDR2 YSYEKL. The V gene end was trimmed by 2 bases and the J gene end by 7 bases; junction bases not matched to a gene: 4. Concerning this clonotype itself: The antigen is undetermined.

Study outcomes and limitations: One year post-transplant, T-cell counts and diversity were largely derived from T cells produced anew. The study traced high day-60 TCRbeta diversity in some patients to surviving recipient T cells and thymic progenitors. Several hundred rapidly expanded clones from non-depleted graft cells reportedly supplied alpha-beta T cells about two months post-transplant.

The sequence was collected from a boy younger than two who had a stem cell transplant for acute myeloid leukemia, so the T cells may come from the graft donor. This chain links TRBV4-1 with TRBJ1-1; 7 positions agree with TRBD1. Material: PBMCs, mostly from graft donor cells, obtained 360 days after TCRalphabeta/CD19-depleted stem cell transplant. CDR3 sequence (DNA): TGCGCCAGCAGCCAACGCAGGGGGGTTGAAGCTTTCTTT. Protein: CASSQRRGVEAFF.